This TCR beta chain stems from a study of T cell responses to AZD1222 COVID-19 vaccine. The V gene lost 5 bases and the J gene lost 8 bases, with 18 bases spanning the gap. Germline CDR1 is MDHEN and CDR2 is SYDVKM. The CDR3 has 14 residues. Clones were read by immunoSEQ multiplex PCR, and TCRdb kept only the in-frame ones, dropping some. Among over 120,000 clones, just over 90% were seen once, and the ten largest hold under 2%. Broader study findings: Of the AZD1222 recipients, only 5 to 7 were seropositive at baseline. Donors skewed white British and female; clonal diversity was possibly underestimated. Vaccine-related CD4 TCRs covered spike, predominating at 160-218 and 743-854.

This clone has only one observation. What it binds is unknown. This chain connects TRBV28 to TRBJ1-2, with TRBD1 as a possible D gene (6 bases). The source is an adult in good health. Here the sequenced sample was peripheral blood, taken on day 0 of AZD1222 vaccination. CDR3 protein: CASSPGGQGKGYTF. DNA for the CDR3: TGTGCCAGCAGTCCCGGGGGCCAGGGCAAAGGCTACACCTTC.